This T cell receptor beta chain is from a study of blood T cell repertoires in COVID-19 (dated by TCRdb to the early 2020s). About the study as a whole: Collaborator samples came from the United States, Italy and Spain and covered acute and convalescent phases of COVID-19. The material from the prospective study consisted of cDNA or gDNA derived from T cells, B-cell-depleted T cells, or PBMCs. Subjects who had been exposed to COVID-19, were actively infected with it, or had recovered from it provided the deeply sampled blood TCRbeta repertoires that made up the dataset. The repertoires were released in a freely available public database meant as a resource for research on the immune response to SARS-CoV-2. Samples were obtained from the ongoing ImmuneRACE study (first 160 participants) and from over a thousand subjects provided by 6 global collaborators. A de-identified subject ID, COVID-19 status, age in years and sex were almost always included in the sample metadata. HLA class I and class II types, where available, came from metadata supplied by the sample provider rather than from assay-based typing.

The immunoSEQ Assay, a bias-controlled multiplex PCR, was used to amplify TCRbeta CDR3 regions from genomic DNA. In the paper's pipeline: Within the assay, amplification of reference gene primers was used to estimate how many nucleated cells each sample contained. To quantify the absolute abundance of each unique TCRbeta CDR3 rearrangement, sequence reads were collapsed and filtered. For each sample, productive Simpson clonality was calculated as the square root of Simpson's diversity index across productive rearrangements. TCRdb retrieved this table from immuneACCESS and kept in-frame rearrangements only. Not all clones are present; in checked studies, unresolved V genes account for under half, and no reason is known for the remainder. The V and J calls and clone size were taken over from that table, and D and trimming were inferred from the DNA. Here the sample has 350,000 to 450,000 clones; around 87% occur a single time. The ten largest clones represent 2.3% of the sample.

One collaborating source in Seattle enrolled patients during active infection and followed them longitudinally through the course of disease. Collaborating institutions collected whole blood in K2EDTA tubes following their own protocols. For TCRbeta analysis, collaborators shipped samples in one of three forms: frozen whole blood, isolated PBMCs, or DNA extracted from either of those sample types. V and J are truncated by 6 bases and 7 bases respectively, leaving an intervening sequence of 16 bases. Reading from cysteine to phenylalanine, the CDR3 counts 13 amino acids. Just CDR3 DNA is preserved here, 39 bases in frame from base 1. The germline V gene yields MGHRA for CDR1 and YSYEKL for CDR2. Comments on this clone: The antigen this receptor binds is unknown. Base qualities are not at hand, and no much larger clone is one base apart.

What the research found in general, with its limitations: How much clinical and demographic metadata was included differed by source and by participant, and the metadata was provided uncurated.

The specimen sequenced was peripheral blood. The receptor was isolated from a woman aged 60 to 75 with COVID-19, enrolled during active disease. The chain employs TRBV4-1 and TRBJ2-7; TRBD1 could be the D gene, as 6 bases match. The DNA sequence reads TGCGCCAGCAGTCCAAGCTGGGGGCGGGAGCAGTACTTC. This codes for CASSPSWGREQYF.